One TCR beta chain is described in this entry. Its matching antigen is unknown. This sample stems from a study of blood T cells in healthy people across ages. Study-level points and caveats: Fewer expanded clones and more diversity marked long-lived versus aged donors.

Sample-barcoded 5' priming and a J-beta primer mix drove a second PCR of 7 to 11 cycles. TCRdb processed the 5' RACE reads anew with MiXCR; each CDR3 protein has one entry. The data contain 890,000 or so distinct CDR3 sequences, 60% to 80% of them singletons. Peripheral blood was drawn, about 9.7 milliliters per donor. Total RNA extracted from each sample amounted to at least 6 micrograms. The CDR3 is 15 amino acids. Trimming cost V 6 bases and J 3 bases, with 18 bases left between them. Input material: blood. The TCR comes from a young man in good health. The chain joins TRBV12-3 or TRBV12-4 to TRBJ2-7; D may be TRBD1 (6 bases). The CDR3 region is CASSSGHRGLYEQYF. The CDR3 DNA reads as TGTGCCAGCAGCTCGGGACATAGGGGTCTCTACGAGCAGTACTTC.